A selection of T cell receptor beta chains follows, all from one sample in a study of neurological immune-mediated disorders. MiXCR, run by TCRdb on the 5' RACE reads, gives a single entry per CDR3 protein. The sample holds approximately 21,000 distinct CDR3 sequences, approximately 5.9% seen once. The sample was CD8+ T cells from blood. The receptor set was obtained from a man aged 18 to 29 in good health. Each CDR3 is given without its conserved first and last residue.

TRBJ2-1 | TRBV10-3 | AISESPLLVGAENEQF
TRBJ1-1 | TRBV6-5 | ASSFTPNTEAF
TRBJ2-7 | TRBV6-5 | ASSVGQNSYEQY
TRBJ2-3 | TRBV7-8 | ASSSDYPWTDTQY
TRBJ2-7 | TRBV18 | ASSLKGYEQY
TRBJ2-1 | TRBV12-3/TRBV12-4 | ASSSPGLAALGQF
TRBJ2-1 | TRBV29-1 | SVLAGTNNEQF
TRBJ1-2 | TRBV3-1 | ASSSPGQMNYGYT
TRBJ2-5 | TRBV7-8 | ASSLGYGFGSQETQY
TRBJ2-5 | TRBV5-1 | ASSLQGRKY
TRBJ2-3 | TRBV14 | ASSPLGGGDTQY
TRBJ1-2 | TRBV6-5 | ASSPLRGHNYGYT
TRBJ2-7 | TRBV7-9 | ASSLGYYEQY
TRBJ1-5 | TRBV27 | ASSLREGPTQPQH
TRBJ2-3 | TRBV3-1 | ASSQGSLAGTDTQY
TRBJ2-3 | TRBV7-6 | ASSSRPAPSTDTQY
TRBJ1-2 | TRBV29-1 | SVGQGSGYT
TRBJ2-5 | TRBV9 | ASSVDGLAGGETQY